Here is one TCR beta chain with its context. Its antigen is undetermined. This sample stems from a study of cytomegalovirus exposure and HLA in healthy donors. Whole-study results and caveats: With DRB1 most and HLA-C fewest, TCR association rates differed between HLA loci in a later analysis. Many donors shared some public TCRs, even though most TCR sequences were rare.

60 Vbeta and 13 Jbeta primers were used in PCR. Clones were read by immunoSEQ multiplex PCR, and TCRdb kept only the in-frame ones, dropping some. The sample yields some 40,000 clones, roughly 50% seen once. Trimming left V 4 bases short and J 1 base short, with 7 bases between. From germline, CDR1 is KGHSH and CDR2 LQKENI. CDR3 length: 13 residues. The source of this sequence is a woman aged 40 to 50 in good health and CMV-seropositive. This chain uses TRBV18 with TRBJ1-1; D gene uncertain. The sample was PBMCs. The CDR3 sequence: CASSRTENTEAFF. In DNA, the CDR3 is TGTGCCAGCTCACGCACAGAGAACACTGAAGCTTTCTTT. The full variable domain, with the rest looked up from reference TRBV18 and TRBJ1-1, is NAGVMQNPRHLVRRRGQEARLRCSPMKGHSHVYWYRQLPEEGLKFMVYLQKENIIDESGMPKERFSAEFPKEGPSILRIQQVVRGDSAAYFCASSRTENTEAFFGQGTRLTVV.